This T cell receptor beta chain was documented in a study of T cell responses to AZD1222 COVID-19 vaccine. Study outcomes and limitations: Following two doses of AZD1222, Spike-specific TCR breadth and depth rose.

Assay used: immunoSEQ multiplex PCR; TCRdb lists only in-frame clones, some missing. Found here are 150,000 to 200,000 clones, approximately 93% of them singletons; the top ten hold approximately 0.97%. To note about this clone: Its matching antigen is unknown.

J lost 8 bases, V lost 7 bases, and 8 bases had no gene match. The CDR3 sequence is 14 residues long. Germline V CDR1 and CDR2: MNHEY, SMNVEV (reference sequence). The chain links TRBV27 to TRBJ1-6; TRBD1 agrees at 7 bases. This TCR was sampled from an adult in good health. Sequenced here: peripheral blood, sampled on day 0 of AZD1222 vaccination. In DNA form, the CDR3 reads TGTGCCAGCACTATCAGGGGGTGGCATTCACCCCTCCACTTT. This sequence encodes CASTIRGWHSPLHF.